The 28 T cell receptor beta chains given below trace back to one sample, sequenced in a study of CD8 T cells in ankylosing spondylitis (dated by TCRdb to 2016 to 2017). The method was 5' RACE. Sequencing was performed on an Illumina HiSeq 2500. TCRdb redid the processing of the public reads, applying fastp at Q25 and MiXCR, and retained in-frame beta chains. Rows matching on CDR3 protein sequence are summarized as one entry with the most common DNA and genes. This sample lists under 200,000 distinct CDR3 sequences; 10% to 15% were detected once. The ten largest clonotypes hold approximately 10% of the sample. The sample consisted of blood, either unsorted or a sorted T cell fraction (not recorded which). The receptors originated from a female donor with ankylosing spondylitis or in good health (not recorded which).

This clonotype showed up many times. V is TRBV7-2 and J is TRBJ2-7; D possibly matches TRBD1 or TRBD2 (5 bases each). The CDR3 length is 14 residues. Germline V CDR1 and CDR2: SGHTA, FQGNSA. With 5 bases removed from V and 4 bases from J, the gap between germline ends came to 15 bases. The CDR3 loop is CASSLPGTKYEQYF. CDR3 bases: TGTGCCAGCAGCCTTCCCGGGACCAAGTACGAGCAGTACTTC.

With regard to this clonotype: This clone may be a read error of a much larger clone one base away. This CDR3 is missing its conserved last phenylalanine or tryptophan, likely due to a read error. The chain couples TRBV10-3 to TRBJ2-1, with D tentatively TRBD2 (6 bases). CDR3 length equals 12 residues. The germline CDR1 and CDR2 sequences are ENHRY and SYGVKD. Here the CDR3 reads CGAAEGYNEQFS. The CDR3 DNA follows: TGTGGGGCGGCGGAGGGCTACAATGAGCAGTTCTCC.

A few counts support this clonotype. The chain joins TRBV7-8 to TRBJ1-6, with TRBD1 matching 9 bases. This CDR3 has 14 residues. The ends lost 7 bases at V and 9 bases at J; junction bases unmatched: 7. Germline V gene lookup returns CDR1 SGHVS and CDR2 FQNEAQ. CDR3 region: CASTPGQGGSPLHF. Written as DNA, the CDR3 is TGTGCCAGCACCCCGGGACAGGGAGGTTCACCCCTCCACTTT.

Many counts were recorded for this clonotype. The V call is TRBV9, the J call TRBJ1-1; TRBD1 might be the D (5 bases). The V and J ends lost 2 bases and 7 bases respectively, with 12 bases between them. CDR1 and CDR2 from the germline V gene are SGDLS and YYNGEE. The CDR3 has 13 residues. As DNA, the CDR3 is TGTGCCAGCAGCGTTTCCCAGGGAGGTGAAGCTTTCTTT. Encoded protein: CASSVSQGGEAFF.

This clonotype was seen at least ten times. The chain has TRBV5-1 and TRBJ2-7, with 8 bases fitting TRBD1. The CDR3 length is 14 residues. Unmatched junction bases numbered 5, after V lost 4 bases and J lost 2 bases. Per germline, CDR1 SGHRS and CDR2 YFSETQ. The DNA of the CDR3 is TGCGCCAGCAGCCCGGGACAGGAAACCTACGAGCAGTACTTC. Translating it yields CASSPGQETYEQYF.

This clonotype was detected many times. The V gene is TRBV27, the J gene TRBJ1-2; D remains ambiguous. The V end was cut by 7 bases, the J end by 4 bases, with 7 bases between. The CDR3 has 11 residues. Germline CDR1 is MNHEY and CDR2 is SMNVEV (reference sequence). CDR3 residues: CASKLPYGYTF. CDR3 coding DNA: TGTGCCAGCAAACTCCCCTATGGCTACACCTTC.

There are many counts of this clonotype. The V call is TRBV12-3 or TRBV12-4, the J call TRBJ2-1, with a possible D match to TRBD2 (5 bases). This CDR3 is built from 16 residues. V was trimmed by 2 bases and J by 0 bases, leaving 11 bases between them. This chain's CDR3 is CASSLTKRSSYNEQFF. CDR3 in DNA: TGTGCCAGCAGTTTAACAAAGCGGTCCTCCTACAATGAGCAGTTCTTC.

A remark on this clonotype: One junction end disagrees with the germline gene, perhaps due to a read error. V usage is TRBV2 and J usage is TRBJ2-3, with D perhaps given as TRBD1 or TRBD2 (5 bases each). There are 18 residues in the CDR3. Germline assignment: CDR1 SNHLY and CDR2 FYNNEI. This chain's CDR3 is CTSSPKGWGGGGADTQYF. The CDR3, as DNA: TGTACCAGCAGTCCTAAAGGGTGGGGCGGAGGTGGGGCAGATACGCAGTATTTT.

This clonotype was counted ten times or more. V and J are TRBV7-9 and TRBJ1-6; 7 bases are a match to TRBD1. The germline V gene encodes CDR1 SEHNR and CDR2 FQNEAQ (reference sequence). This CDR3 is built from 13 residues. The V gene end was trimmed by 1 base and the J gene end by 18 bases; junction bases not matched to a gene: 9. CDR3 nucleotides: TGTGCCAGCAGCTTAGAAGGACAGGCCTTCCCCCACTTT. Translating it yields CASSLEGQAFPHF.

The sample holds many counts of this clonotype. The chain couples TRBV5-1 to TRBJ2-7, with 8 bases identical to TRBD2. Germline lookup yields CDR1 SGHRS and CDR2 YFSETQ. The CDR3 is 15 amino acids. V dropped 2 bases and J dropped 4; count of bases not matched to a gene: 8. Here the CDR3 reads CASSFQGAGDYEQYF. The CDR3 DNA reads TGCGCCAGCAGCTTTCAGGGAGCGGGAGATTACGAGCAGTACTTC.

This chain joins TRBV5-5 and TRBJ2-2; D gene unclear. The CDR3 sequence is 15 residues long. Germline loops: CDR1 SGHKS, CDR2 YYEKEE (reference sequence). V was trimmed by 2 bases and J by 4 bases, leaving 12 bases between them. The chain's CDR3 is CASSLWDKGTGELFF. In DNA, the CDR3 is TGTGCCAGCAGCTTATGGGATAAGGGCACCGGGGAGCTGTTTTTT.

This clonotype has a handful of counts. The genes are TRBV7-2 and TRBJ2-3; maybe TRBD2 (5 bases). CDR3 size: 15 residues. Between the trimmed V and J ends, which lost 1 base and 3 bases, there was a span of 11 bases. Germline-derived CDR1 and CDR2 are SGHTA and FQGNSA. DNA for the CDR3: TGTGCCAGCAGCTTAGAGGTGCTAGCAACAGATACGCAGTATTTT. Translating gives CASSLEVLATDTQYF.

This clonotype was detected ten times or more. The chain recombines TRBV5-1 with TRBJ1-1; D may be TRBD1 (5 bases). The V gene lost 0 bases and the J gene lost 4 bases, with 13 bases spanning the gap. Germline V lookup: CDR1 SGHRS, CDR2 YFSETQ. There are 15 residues in the CDR3. CDR3 DNA sequence: TGCGCCAGCAGCTTGGAGGCAGGGAGGAGCACTGAAGCTTTCTTT. As protein: CASSLEAGRSTEAFF.

This clonotype was detected ten times or more. V usage is TRBV25-1 and J usage is TRBJ2-5, with TRBD1 matching over 10 bases. Germline values: CDR1 MGHDK, CDR2 SYGVNS. The CDR3 consists of 14 residues. With V trimmed by 6 bases and J by 5 bases, 6 bases remained unmatched. This chain's CDR3 is CASSSGQGMETQYF. CDR3 nucleotide sequence: TGTGCCAGCAGCTCGGGACAGGGGATGGAGACCCAGTACTTC.

This clonotype was detected many times. This chain links TRBV12-3 or TRBV12-4 with TRBJ1-3; the D gene is possibly TRBD1 (6 bases). CDR3 length: 16 amino acids. V shed 3 bases and J shed 4 bases, with 16 bases lying between them. The CDR3 sequence: CASSFGQLNLGNTIYF. The CDR3 coding sequence is TGTGCCAGCAGTTTTGGACAGCTTAACTTAGGAAACACCATATATTTT.

This clonotype has a count of ten or more. This chain links TRBV24-1 with TRBJ2-1; D is undetermined. The CDR3 extends over 14 amino acids. The germline V gene has CDR1 KGHDR and CDR2 SFDVKD. The ends were cut back, 3 bases at V and 6 bases at J, with 11 bases in the middle. CDR3 in amino acids: CATSDTFVSNEQFF. The CDR3 DNA reads TGTGCCACCAGTGATACATTTGTAAGCAATGAGCAGTTCTTC.

This clonotype was observed at least ten times. The J gene is TRBJ1-2, the V gene TRBV11-2, with 10 nucleotides matching TRBD1. J was trimmed by 2 bases and V by 4 bases; bases with no gene match: 7. The length of the CDR3 is 16 residues. Germline loops: CDR1 SGHAT, CDR2 FQNNGV. The CDR3 protein is CASSSPRTGGNYGYTF. DNA for the CDR3: TGTGCCAGCAGCTCTCCCCGGACAGGGGGAAACTATGGCTACACCTTC.

This clonotype appeared a few times. The genes are TRBV28 and TRBJ2-2; 10 nucleotides line up with TRBD2. V lost 0 bases, J lost 6 bases, and 4 bases stayed unmatched. The CDR3 has 16 amino acids. The germline V gene encodes CDR1 MDHEN and CDR2 SYDVKM. CDR3 sequence (DNA): TGTGCCAGCAGTTTATGGGCTAGCGGGAGTGCCGGGGAGCTGTTTTTT. Its protein is CASSLWASGSAGELFF.

This clonotype was seen only a few times. The chain has TRBV7-8 and TRBJ2-5; D may be TRBD2 (5 bases). Germline-derived CDR1 and CDR2 are SGHVS and FQNEAQ. This CDR3 region has 14 residues. Trimming took 6 bases from V and 5 from J, leaving 16 bases between them. The CDR3 sequence: CASRVEGSWETQYF. In nucleotides, the CDR3 is TGTGCCAGCAGAGTTGAGGGTTCATGGGAGACCCAGTACTTC. Based on the CDR3 plus reference TRBV7-8 and TRBJ2-5, the full variable domain is GAGVSQSPRYKVAKRGQDVALRCDPISGHVSLFWYQQALGQGPEFLTYFQNEAQLDKSGLPSDRFFAERPEGSVSTLKIQRTQQEDSAVYLCASRVEGSWETQYFGPGTRLLVL.

This clonotype has ten or more counts. The chain is built from TRBV12-3 or TRBV12-4 and TRBJ1-2, with D hard to call. V was shortened by 4 bases and J by 1 base, with 10 bases between the two germline ends. The CDR3 contains 14 residues. DNA for the CDR3: TGTGCCAGCAGTTCCGCAGCAATTAACTATGGCTACACCTTC. Translation gives CASSSAAINYGYTF.

The table lists this clonotype with many counts. This rearrangement joins TRBV6-4 to TRBJ2-2; 8 positions agree with TRBD2. This CDR3 comprises 15 residues. Germline V gene lookup returns CDR1 MRHNA and CDR2 SNTAGT. After removal of 6 bases from V and 1 base from J, the junction contained 4 bases not matched to a gene. CDR3 loop: CASRPLAGNTGELFF. CDR3 bases: TGTGCCAGCAGACCTCTAGCGGGGAACACCGGGGAGCTGTTTTTT.

In this sample, this clonotype turned up many times. This sequence joins TRBV20-1 and TRBJ2-3, with TRBD2 identical over 12 bases. This CDR3 spans 17 amino acids. Trimming cost V 1 base and J 2 bases; bases outside gene matches: 7. CDR1 DFQATT and CDR2 SNEGSKA come from the germline V gene (reference sequence). The chain's CDR3 is CSARGLAGASFTDTQYF. The CDR3 DNA follows: TGCAGTGCTAGAGGACTAGCGGGAGCCAGCTTCACAGATACGCAGTATTTT.

This clonotype was recorded a few times. The chain is built from TRBV12-3 or TRBV12-4 and TRBJ2-7; unclear D gene. The CDR3 extends over 13 amino acids. The V end was cut by 4 bases, the J end by 4 bases, with 11 bases between. CDR3 residues: CASSSDRLYEQYF. CDR3 coding DNA: TGTGCCAGCAGTTCCGATCGCCTGTACGAGCAGTACTTC.

This clonotype was detected a few times. The chain employs TRBV3-1 and TRBJ2-1; tentative D call: TRBD2 (6 bases). CDR1 and CDR2 (germline): LGHDT, YNNKEL (reference sequence). With 11 bases removed from V and 5 bases from J, the gap between germline ends came to 16 bases. This CDR3 region has 13 residues. CDR3 loop: CAVREGGNNEQFF. The CDR3 nucleotides are TGTGCCGTACGAGAGGGAGGAAACAATGAGCAGTTCTTC.

In its sample, this clonotype was seen a few times. V and J are TRBV9 and TRBJ1-4; no clear D. CDR1 and CDR2 (germline): SGDLS, YYNGEE. CDR3 length equals 14 residues. V was shortened by 4 bases and J by 5 bases, with 12 bases between the two germline ends. The CDR3 sequence: CASSPAALNEKLFF. The CDR3 DNA reads as TGTGCCAGCAGCCCGGCAGCGTTGAATGAAAAACTGTTTTTT.

This clonotype came up many times. V and J are TRBV5-5 and TRBJ2-2, with 13 bases aligning to TRBD2. This CDR3 is 17 amino acids long. CDR1 and CDR2 from the germline V gene are SGHKS and YYEKEE (reference sequence). Trimming removed 3 bases from V and 3 bases from J; junction bases left unmatched: 5. The CDR3 nucleotides read TGTGCCAGCAGCTGGGGACTAGCGGGATTAGACACCGGGGAGCTGTTTTTT. This gives the protein CASSWGLAGLDTGELFF.

This clonotype was seen at least ten times. The rearrangement uses TRBV28 and TRBJ2-5; no reliable D call. V lost 5 bases and J lost 6, with 13 bases in between. There are 13 residues in the CDR3. Germline CDR1 reads MDHEN; CDR2 reads SYDVKM. CDR3 DNA sequence: TGTGCCAGCAGTCTTCTCTCTCCGAAGACCCAGTACTTC. Translated: CASSLLSPKTQYF.

The sample holds many counts of this clonotype. CDR3 in amino acids: CASSLSVLFYGYTF. DNA of the CDR3: TGTGCCAGCAGCTTAAGCGTCCTATTCTATGGCTACACCTTC. The chain is built from TRBV7-3 and TRBJ1-2, with D unclear. The V and J ends lost 1 base and 4 bases respectively, with 10 bases between them. There are 14 residues in the CDR3. Germline-derived CDR1 and CDR2 are SGHTA and FQGTGA. Using reference TRBV7-3 and TRBJ1-2 for the parts outside the CDR3, the full variable domain is GAGVSQTPSNKVTEKGKYVELRCDPISGHTALYWYRQSLGQGPEFLIYFQGTGAADDSGLPNDRFFAVRPEGSVSTLKIQRTERGDSAVYLCASSLSVLFYGYTFGSGTRLTVV.